Sequencing of this T cell receptor beta chain was carried out in a study of CD8+ T cells in alopecia areata. Study-wide results and caveats: Scalp sample sequencing also detects resident alphabeta T cells of normal skin.

Germline assignment: CDR1 GTSNPN and CDR2 SVGIG (reference sequence). Between the trimmed V and J ends, which lost 0 bases and 9 bases, there was a span of 11 bases. This CDR3 is 13 amino acids long. About this clone: Its specificity is not known.

Sequencing templates came from extracted RNA that was reverse transcribed into cDNA. The table came from immunoSEQ multiplex PCR; TCRdb's copy has only in-frame clones and leaves some out. The repertoire holds tens of thousands of clones, with 60% to 85% as singletons. The sample taken for sequencing was NKG2D-low CD8+ T cells sorted from blood. The genes are TRBV30 and TRBJ2-2; no definite D call. The receptor was derived from a human donor with alopecia areata. In DNA, the CDR3 is TGTGCCTGGAGTGTACAAGGCGTCCGGGAGCTGTTTTTT. Its translation is CAWSVQGVRELFF.